The 31 T cell receptor beta chains reported below all come from one sample, sequenced in a study of T cell responses to AZD1222 COVID-19 vaccine (dated by TCRdb to the early 2020s). The sample's time point, from its label and the paper: baseline before first vaccination. Receptor amplification or capture employed the immunoSEQ multiplex PCR assay. The immuneACCESS repertoire file appears here via TCRdb, limited to in-frame rearrangements. These files lack a portion of the clones; in checked studies, under half of the deficit traces to unresolved V genes, and the cause of the others is not known. This sample is represented by about 120,000 clones; more than 70% of them were singletons. Clones ranked in the top ten supply 4.5% to 6% of the sample. The source material was peripheral blood, sampled on day 0 of AZD1222 vaccination. The receptors shown here come from an adult in good health.

The V gene is TRBV2, the J gene TRBJ2-1; no definite D call. The CDR3 is 13 amino acids. Germline V gene lookup returns CDR1 SNHLY and CDR2 FYNNEI. The V gene lost 5 bases and the J gene lost 7 bases, with 12 bases spanning the gap. CDR3 nucleotides: TGTGCCAGCAGTTTGGACGCTAGGAATGAGCAGTTCTTC. Translation gives CASSLDARNEQFF.

The chain uses TRBV12-3 or TRBV12-4 and TRBJ1-5; tentatively, D is TRBD1 (5 bases). This CDR3 has 13 residues. Trimming took off 3 bases at V and 6 bases at J, with 9 bases between the two ends. The CDR3 here is CASSLAGFQPQHF. CDR3 DNA: TGTGCCAGCAGTTTGGCAGGGTTTCAGCCCCAGCATTTT.

This chain uses TRBV5-5 with TRBJ2-3, with 8 bases fitting TRBD1. The germline CDR1 and CDR2 sequences are SGHKS and YYEKEE (reference sequence). The length of the CDR3 is 15 residues. Trimming cost V 0 bases and J 5 bases; bases outside gene matches: 5. The CDR3 loop reads CASSLGQGNKDTQYF. The CDR3 DNA reads as TGTGCCAGCAGCTTGGGACAGGGGAACAAAGATACGCAGTATTTT.

The chain carries TRBV5-1 and TRBJ1-5, with D perhaps matching TRBD1 (6 bases). The V end was cut by 4 bases, the J end by 7 bases, with 18 bases between. Per the germline V gene, CDR1 is SGHRS and CDR2 is YFSETQ. The length of the CDR3 is 15 residues. The CDR3 sequence is CASSPGTGSGQPQHF. CDR3 coding DNA: TGCGCCAGCAGCCCTGGTACAGGGTCAGGACAGCCCCAGCATTTT.

On this clone itself: Other DNA sequences in the sample encode the same CDR3. This chain links TRBV7-2 with TRBJ2-5; D ambiguous. Germline CDR1 reads SGHTA; CDR2 reads FQGNSA. V gave up 0 bases and J gave up 4 bases, with 6 bases separating them. The length of the CDR3 is 13 residues. CDR3 in DNA: TGTGCCAGCAGCTTAGCAGGGCTAGAGACCCAGTACTTC. Amino acids: CASSLAGLETQYF.

The CDR3 is CASSLGGGFGQPQHF. DNA of the CDR3: TGTGCCAGCAGCTTAGGGGGGGGTTTCGGTCAGCCCCAGCATTTT. The rearrangement joins TRBV7-9 to TRBJ1-5, with D maybe TRBD1 (5 bases). The CDR3 runs to 15 residues. Trimming took off 1 base at V and 6 bases at J, with 13 bases between the two ends. CDR1 SEHNR and CDR2 FQNEAQ come from the germline V gene (reference sequence).

The gene calls are TRBV12-3 or TRBV12-4 and TRBJ1-1; TRBD1 might be the D (6 bases). The CDR3 consists of 12 residues. V lost 7 bases and J lost 11, with 17 bases in between. CDR3 loop: CASTVQQGSAFF. The CDR3 nucleotides are TGTGCCAGCACGGTACAACAGGGATCCGCTTTCTTT.

This sequence joins TRBV10-3 and TRBJ2-7, with TRBD1 identical over 10 bases. This CDR3 has 13 residues. Unmatched junction bases numbered 3, after V lost 4 bases and J lost 6 bases. Germline lookup yields CDR1 ENHRY and CDR2 SYGVKD. The CDR3 region has the DNA TGTGCCATCAGTGGGACAGGGGGGAGCGAGCAGTACTTC. This codes for CAISGTGGSEQYF.

The V and J genes are TRBV4-3 and TRBJ1-2; 10 bases are shared with TRBD1. This CDR3 has 16 residues. Germline V gene lookup returns CDR1 LGHNA and CDR2 YSLEER. The V gene end was trimmed by 0 bases and the J gene end by 4 bases; junction bases not matched to a gene: 5. The CDR3 DNA follows: TGCGCCAGCAGCCAAGATGCGACAGGGGGCTTCTATGGCTACACCTTC. Amino acids: CASSQDATGGFYGYTF.

Here the CDR3 reads CASSLGQGAGELFF. Here the CDR3 DNA reads TGTGCCAGCAGCTTAGGACAGGGGGCCGGGGAGCTGTTTTTT. The rearrangement uses TRBV11-3 and TRBJ2-2; 9 bases line up with TRBD1. This CDR3 is built from 14 residues. Germline loops: CDR1 SGHNT, CDR2 YENEEA. The trim removed 1 base at V and 6 bases at J, leaving 0 bases unmatched.

J is TRBJ1-5 and V is TRBV7-6, with a possible D match to TRBD1 (6 bases). Trimming cost V 3 bases and J 1 base, with 7 bases left between them. The CDR3 contains 14 residues. Germline V lookup: CDR1 SGHVS, CDR2 FNYEAQ. CDR3: CASSLGASNQPQHF. The DNA of the CDR3 is TGTGCCAGCAGCTTGGGGGCCAGCAATCAGCCCCAGCATTTT. Together with reference TRBV7-6 and TRBJ1-5, the CDR3 gives the full variable domain: GAGVSQSPRYKVTKRGQDVALRCDPISGHVSLYWYRQALGQGPEFLTYFNYEAQQDKSGLPNDRFSAERPEGSISTLTIQRTEQRDSAMYRCASSLGASNQPQHFGDGTRLSIL.

This clone came up once. The chain is built from TRBV7-6 and TRBJ2-2; D might be TRBD1 (6 bases). Between the trimmed V and J ends, which lost 5 bases and 4 bases, there was a span of 14 bases. The CDR3 totals 15 residues. Germline V gene lookup returns CDR1 SGHVS and CDR2 FNYEAQ. Here the CDR3 reads CASSAGVGSTGELFF. The DNA of the CDR3 is TGTGCCAGCAGCGCAGGGGTAGGGTCCACCGGGGAGCTGTTTTTT.

This clone is judged medium-sized. The V call is TRBV19, the J call TRBJ2-4, with a weak D call TRBD2 (6 bases). The CDR3 covers 16 residues. Between the trimmed V and J ends, which lost 4 bases and 8 bases, there was a span of 21 bases. Germline assignment: CDR1 LNHDA and CDR2 SQIVND (reference sequence). The CDR3 nucleotides read TGTGCCAGTAGTAGTACCCCGGGGGACGGTTTGGACATTCAGTACTTC. Its translation: CASSSTPGDGLDIQYF. The variable domain in full, with the rest retrieved from reference TRBV19 and TRBJ2-4, is DGGITQSPKYLFRKEGQNVTLSCEQNLNHDAMYWYRQDPGQGLRLIYYSQIVNDFQKGDIAEGYSVSREKKESFPLTVTSAQKNPTAFYLCASSSTPGDGLDIQYFGAGTRLSVL.

The J gene is TRBJ1-2, the V gene TRBV19, with 7 nucleotides matching TRBD1. This CDR3 region has 14 residues. Germline loops: CDR1 LNHDA, CDR2 SQIVND (reference sequence). Trimming removed 3 bases from V and 2 bases from J; junction bases left unmatched: 3. The CDR3: CASSIGQVNYGYTF. CDR3 sequence (DNA): TGTGCCAGTAGTATCGGACAGGTCAACTATGGCTACACCTTC.

V gene TRBV15 combines with J gene TRBJ1-4; D not resolved. The CDR3 spans 16 residues. Germline values: CDR1 LNHNV, CDR2 YYDKDF (reference sequence). V lost 0 bases and J lost 5, with 13 bases in between. Here the CDR3 reads CATSRERLGQNEKLFF. The CDR3, as DNA: TGTGCCACCAGCAGAGAGCGGTTAGGGCAAAATGAAAAACTGTTTTTT.

V and J are TRBV5-6 and TRBJ2-7; D could derive from TRBD1 or TRBD2 (5 bases each). The germline V and J ends were trimmed by 4 bases and 3 bases, with 14 bases remaining between them. Per the germline V gene, CDR1 is SGHDT and CDR2 is YYEEEE. The CDR3 totals 14 residues. The chain's CDR3 is CASSPPGAYYEQYF. Here the CDR3 DNA reads TGTGCCAGCAGCCCCCCCGGGGCCTACTACGAGCAGTACTTC.

The chain recombines TRBV27 with TRBJ2-1, with D maybe TRBD2 (7 bases). The CDR3 is 15 amino acids. Trimming left V 0 bases short and J 9 bases short, with 15 bases between. In germline, CDR1 is MNHEY, CDR2 SMNVEV (reference sequence). Written as DNA, the CDR3 is TGTGCCAGCAGTTTATCTTTAGGGGGGGCAGGTGAGCAGTTCTTC. Its protein product is CASSLSLGGAGEQFF.

The chain is built from TRBV11-2 and TRBJ1-1; D not certain. The CDR3 consists of 16 residues. Looked up from germline, CDR1 is SGHAT and CDR2 is FQNNGV. Trimming took off 5 bases at V and 1 base at J, with 17 bases between the two ends. This CDR3 reads CASSPTPPSANTEAFF. For the CDR3, the DNA is TGTGCCAGCAGCCCCACCCCCCCCTCGGCGAACACTGAAGCTTTCTTT.

The chain carries TRBV10-3 and TRBJ2-7, with 10 bases aligning to TRBD1. The CDR3 has 16 residues. With V trimmed by 10 bases and J by 0 bases, 12 bases remained unmatched. CDR1 and CDR2 (germline): ENHRY, SYGVKD. Here the CDR3 DNA reads TGTGCCACCTCAAGCCCCGGGACAGGGGTCTCCTACGAGCAGTACTTC. Its translation: CATSSPGTGVSYEQYF.

The CDR3 loop is CASSVGRGIQETQYF. DNA for the CDR3: TGTGCCAGCAGCGTAGGACGGGGGATCCAAGAGACCCAGTACTTC. The chain couples TRBV9 to TRBJ2-5, with D possibly matching TRBD2 (6 bases). CDR1 is SGDLS, CDR2 YYNGEE, per germline. V was trimmed by 0 bases and J by 1 base, leaving 10 bases between them. The CDR3 is made up of 15 amino acids.

The chain combines TRBV15 with TRBJ1-5; 8 bases match TRBD1. Germline V gives CDR1 LNHNV, CDR2 YYDKDF (reference sequence). The CDR3 spans 18 residues. Germline trimming cut 1 base from V and 0 bases from J; bases unmatched to any gene: 8. DNA for the CDR3: TGTGCCACCAGCAGAGCGGGACAGGCGGAGTATAGCAATCAGCCCCAGCATTTT. Protein product: CATSRAGQAEYSNQPQHF.

This chain connects TRBV4-1 to TRBJ1-6, with unresolved D. Per the germline V gene, CDR1 is MGHRA and CDR2 is YSYEKL. Between the trimmed V and J ends, which lost 7 bases and 1 base, there was a span of 8 bases. The CDR3 is 14 amino acids. This chain's CDR3 is CASTSDSYNSPLHF. In DNA, the CDR3 is TGCGCCAGCACCTCGGATTCCTATAATTCACCCCTCCACTTT.

CDR3: CASSPGGAAKNIQYF. Written as DNA, the CDR3 is TGTGCCAGCAGCCCCGGGGGGGCAGCCAAAAACATTCAGTACTTC. V and J are TRBV4-2 and TRBJ2-4; 8 bases line up with TRBD2. Losses at the gene ends were 4 bases for V and 0 bases for J; bases not matched to a gene: 2. Germline values: CDR1 LGHNA, CDR2 YNFKEQ. This CDR3 comprises 15 residues.

The gene calls are TRBV13 and TRBJ1-6; D is uncertain. CDR1 is PRHDT and CDR2 is FYEKMQ in the germline V gene (reference sequence). The CDR3 runs to 14 residues. With 5 bases removed from V and 5 bases from J, the gap between germline ends came to 10 bases. The DNA for the CDR3 is TGTGCCAGCAGCGGGAGCGAAGATAATTCACCCCTCCACTTT. It encodes CASSGSEDNSPLHF.

J is TRBJ2-7 and V is TRBV3-1 (or the pseudogene TRBV3-2), with a tentative D call TRBD2 (6 bases). V was shortened by 2 bases and J by 7 bases, with 12 bases between the two germline ends. The CDR3 length is 13 residues. The germline V gene encodes CDR1 LGHDT and CDR2 YNNKEL (reference sequence). For the CDR3, the DNA is TGTGCCAGCAGCCAAATGGGGACTGGGGAGCAGTACTTC. This gives the protein CASSQMGTGEQYF.

The chain carries TRBV7-9 and TRBJ1-2; 7 nucleotides match TRBD1. The CDR3 runs to 15 residues. The J segment lost 7 bases and the V segment lost 5 bases, leaving 13 bases of the junction unmatched. Germline V gene lookup returns CDR1 SEHNR and CDR2 FQNEAQ (reference sequence). The CDR3, as DNA: TGTGCCAGCAGCCCCACCCTAACAGGGGACGGTGGCTACACCTTC. Translation: CASSPTLTGDGGYTF. Full variable domain (rest looked up from reference TRBV7-9 and TRBJ1-2): DTGVSQNPRHKITKRGQNVTFRCDPISEHNRLYWYRQTLGQGPEFLTYFQNEAQLEKSRLLSDRFSAERPKGSFSTLEIQRTEQGDSAMYLCASSPTLTGDGGYTFGSGTRLTVV.

The chain has TRBV24-1 and TRBJ2-5, with D possibly called TRBD1 or TRBD2 (6 bases each). Germline lookup yields CDR1 KGHDR and CDR2 SFDVKD. This CDR3 spans 15 amino acids. The ends were cut back, 2 bases at V and 0 bases at J, with 9 bases in the middle. In DNA form, the CDR3 reads TGTGCCACCAGTGATTCACGGGGGCACCAAGAGACCCAGTACTTC. Translation gives CATSDSRGHQETQYF.

This chain uses TRBV6-2 or TRBV6-3 with TRBJ1-6; no definite D call. V shed 6 bases and J shed 3 bases, with 15 bases lying between them. Germline CDR1 and CDR2: MNHEY and SVGEGT. This CDR3 has 16 residues. CDR3 coding DNA: TGTGCCAGCAGCGGAGGGAACCCTAGCTATAATTCACCCCTCCACTTT. This codes for CASSGGNPSYNSPLHF.

A single count supports this clone. The chain joins TRBV2 to TRBJ2-7; perhaps TRBD2 as D (6 bases). V gave up 7 bases and J gave up 3 bases, with 19 bases separating them. CDR1 is SNHLY and CDR2 is FYNNEI in the germline V gene. The CDR3 is 15 residues long. The CDR3 region is CASTQSPQGLYEQYF. DNA of the CDR3: TGTGCCAGCACCCAAAGTCCGCAGGGACTCTACGAGCAGTACTTC.

The chain is built from TRBV18 and TRBJ1-5; D might be TRBD1 (6 bases). The CDR3 contains 16 residues. V was clipped by 6 bases and J by 3 bases, with 18 bases between them. Germline lookup yields CDR1 KGHSH and CDR2 LQKENI. CDR3 nucleotides: TGTGCCAGCTCGCCCTGGAACACAGGGATCAATCAGCCCCAGCATTTT. Residues: CASSPWNTGINQPQHF.

The CDR3: CASSRPTPSSPLHF. The CDR3 DNA reads as TGTGCCAGCAGCCGCCCAACTCCTTCTTCACCCCTCCACTTT. The genes are TRBV6-5 and TRBJ1-6, with D unresolved. The CDR3 sequence is 14 residues long. The V gene's germline CDR1 is MNHEY and CDR2 SVGAGI. Trimming left V 6 bases short and J 9 bases short, with 15 bases between.